These T cell receptor beta chains were read from a single sample in a study of beta chain features in type 1 diabetes. Clones were sequenced by immunoSEQ multiplex PCR, and TCRdb holds only the in-frame ones, with some missing. Of around 450,000 clones listed, 11% are singletons. Material: naive CD4+ T cells from blood. These receptors originate from a woman under 30 in good health. Both conserved end residues are part of each CDR3. Fields, in order: J gene, V gene, CDR3 protein.

TRBJ2-2	TRBV29-1	CSVGEPAGELFF
TRBJ1-1	TRBV7-3	CASSAPEAFF
TRBJ2-1	TRBV5-1	CASSLTGTSGSNEQFF
TRBJ2-2	TRBV4-1	CASSSGGPRHGELFF
TRBJ1-4	TRBV4-2	CASSRAGFVDEKLFF
TRBJ2-5	TRBV10-3	CAISALGPQETQYF
TRBJ2-5	TRBV9	CASSDGQGVRTETQYF
TRBJ1-6	TRBV5-1	CASSYGTVSSYNSPLHF
TRBJ1-2	TRBV4-1	CASRSAGTGNYGYTF
TRBJ1-5	TRBV7-2	CASSLGLGNQPQHF
TRBJ1-2	TRBV19	CASSLGTYYGYTF
TRBJ2-1	TRBV29-1	CSGGAYNEQFF
TRBJ2-3	TRBV4-2	CASSQVRDLIYF
TRBJ2-4	TRBV15	CATSRDRVAKNIQYF
TRBJ1-2	TRBV4-1	CASSQDPQSWHGYTF
TRBJ1-1	TRBV7-9	CASSSQGTVATEAFF